This T cell receptor (beta chain) was sequenced during a study of blood T cell repertoires in COVID-19. Study-level background: In each case, the material was cDNA or gDNA derived from T cells, B-cell-depleted T cells, or PBMCs.

Trimming stripped 6 bases from V and 7 bases from J, with 12 bases between. CDR3 length: 13 amino acids. CDR1 KGHSH and CDR2 LQKENI come from the germline V gene. The data were produced by immunoSEQ multiplex PCR, yet TCRdb's version contains in-frame clones alone and is incomplete. This sample has about 210,000 clones, with roughly 86% found just once. Study members were between about 18 and 95 years old and lived in approximately 25 US regions. Clinical history as reported by participants underpinned cohort assignment. The chain combines TRBV18 with TRBJ1-4; D is ambiguous. The sequencing input was PBMCs or T cells enriched from blood (not recorded which). This sequence was found in a man in his late teens or twenties with acute COVID-19. The chain's CDR3 is CASSLRRSEKLFF. DNA of the CDR3: TGTGCCAGCTCGCTGAGGAGGAGTGAAAAACTGTTTTTT.